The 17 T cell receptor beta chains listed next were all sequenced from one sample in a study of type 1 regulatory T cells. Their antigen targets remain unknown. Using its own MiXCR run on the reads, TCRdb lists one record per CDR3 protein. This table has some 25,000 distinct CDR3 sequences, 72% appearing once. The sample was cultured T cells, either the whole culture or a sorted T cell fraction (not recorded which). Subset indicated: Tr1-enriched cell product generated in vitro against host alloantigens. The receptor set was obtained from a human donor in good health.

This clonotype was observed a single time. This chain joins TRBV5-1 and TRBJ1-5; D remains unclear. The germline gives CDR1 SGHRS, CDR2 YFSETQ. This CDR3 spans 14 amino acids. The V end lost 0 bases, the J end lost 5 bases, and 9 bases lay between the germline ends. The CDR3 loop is CASSLGGSDQPQHF. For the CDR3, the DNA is TGCGCCAGCAGCTTGGGTGGTTCTGATCAGCCCCAGCATTTT.

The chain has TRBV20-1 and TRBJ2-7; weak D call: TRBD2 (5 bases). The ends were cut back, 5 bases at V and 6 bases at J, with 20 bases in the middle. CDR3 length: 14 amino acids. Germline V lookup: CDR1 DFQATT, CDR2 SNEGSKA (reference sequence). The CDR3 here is CSAPPRATPLEQYF. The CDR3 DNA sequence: TGCAGTGCTCCCCCGCGGGCGACCCCCCTCGAGCAGTACTTC.

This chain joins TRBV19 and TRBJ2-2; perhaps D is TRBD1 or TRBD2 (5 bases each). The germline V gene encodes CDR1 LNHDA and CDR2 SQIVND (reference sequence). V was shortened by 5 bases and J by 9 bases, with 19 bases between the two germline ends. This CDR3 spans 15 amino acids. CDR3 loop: CASSPRLGTPRELFF. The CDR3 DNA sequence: TGTGCCAGTAGTCCCCGGCTCGGGACCCCGAGGGAGCTGTTTTTT.

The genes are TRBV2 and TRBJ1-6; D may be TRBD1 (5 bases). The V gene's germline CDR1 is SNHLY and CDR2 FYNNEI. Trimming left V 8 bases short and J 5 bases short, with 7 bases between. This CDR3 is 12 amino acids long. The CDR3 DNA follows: TGTGCCAGCGACAGAAATAATTCACCCCTCCACTTT. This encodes CASDRNNSPLHF.

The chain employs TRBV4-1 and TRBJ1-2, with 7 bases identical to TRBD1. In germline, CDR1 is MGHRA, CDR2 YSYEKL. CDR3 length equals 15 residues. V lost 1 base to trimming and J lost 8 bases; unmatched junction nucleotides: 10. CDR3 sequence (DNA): TGCGCCAGCAGCCAAGGCATACAGGGGTTCAGGGGCTACACCTTC. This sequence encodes CASSQGIQGFRGYTF.

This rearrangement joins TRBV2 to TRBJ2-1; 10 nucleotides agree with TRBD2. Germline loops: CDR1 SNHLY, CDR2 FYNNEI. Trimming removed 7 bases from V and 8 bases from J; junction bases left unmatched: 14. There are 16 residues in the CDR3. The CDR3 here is CASKLAGAQGYHEQFF. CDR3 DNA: TGTGCCAGCAAGCTAGCGGGGGCCCAGGGTTATCATGAGCAGTTCTTC.

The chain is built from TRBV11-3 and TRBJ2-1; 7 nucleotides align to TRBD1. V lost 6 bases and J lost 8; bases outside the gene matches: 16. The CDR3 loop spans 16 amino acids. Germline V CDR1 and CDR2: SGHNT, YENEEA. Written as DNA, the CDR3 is TGTGCCAGCAGTCCTAACCGGGACCCCCAGGGGGATGAGCAGTTCTTC. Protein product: CASSPNRDPQGDEQFF.

The CDR3: CASGLVQGKSNYGYTF. CDR3 sequence (DNA): TGTGCTAGTGGTTTGGTCCAGGGAAAATCGAACTATGGCTACACCTTC. This sequence joins TRBV12-5 and TRBJ1-2; weak D call: TRBD1 (5 bases). The germline V gene has CDR1 LGHNT and CDR2 FRNRAP. Trimming stripped 0 bases from V and 2 bases from J, with 13 bases between. The CDR3 consists of 16 residues.

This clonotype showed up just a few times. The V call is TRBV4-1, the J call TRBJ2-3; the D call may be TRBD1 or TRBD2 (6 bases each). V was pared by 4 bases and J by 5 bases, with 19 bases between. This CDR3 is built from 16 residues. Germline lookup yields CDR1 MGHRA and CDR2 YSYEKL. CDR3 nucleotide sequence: TGCGCCAGCAGCCCACCCCCGGGGGCGACAATAGATACGCAGTATTTT. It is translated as CASSPPPGATIDTQYF.

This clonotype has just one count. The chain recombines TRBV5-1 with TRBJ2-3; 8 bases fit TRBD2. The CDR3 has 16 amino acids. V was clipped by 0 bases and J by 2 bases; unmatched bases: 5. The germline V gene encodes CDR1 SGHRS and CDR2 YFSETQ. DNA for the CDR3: TGCGCCAGCAGCTTGGCCGAGCGGGGGAACACAGATACGCAGTATTTT. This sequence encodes CASSLAERGNTDTQYF.

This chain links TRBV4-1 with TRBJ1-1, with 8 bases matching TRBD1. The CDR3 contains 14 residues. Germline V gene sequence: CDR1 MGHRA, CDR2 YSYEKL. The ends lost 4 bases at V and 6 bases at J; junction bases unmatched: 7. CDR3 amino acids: CASSLPGGLAEAFF. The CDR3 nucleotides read TGCGCCAGCAGCCTTCCAGGGGGCCTGGCTGAAGCTTTCTTT.

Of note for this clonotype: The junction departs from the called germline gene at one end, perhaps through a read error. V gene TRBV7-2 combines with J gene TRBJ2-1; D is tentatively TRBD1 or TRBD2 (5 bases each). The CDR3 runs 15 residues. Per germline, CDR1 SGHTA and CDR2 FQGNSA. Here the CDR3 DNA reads TGTGCCAGCAGCCCCGCCGGGACCTCCTTCAATGAGCAGTTCTTC. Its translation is CASSPAGTSFNEQFF.

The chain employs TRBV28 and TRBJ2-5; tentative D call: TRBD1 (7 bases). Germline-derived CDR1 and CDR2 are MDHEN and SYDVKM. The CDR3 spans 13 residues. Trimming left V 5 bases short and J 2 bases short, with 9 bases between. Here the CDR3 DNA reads TGTGCCAGCAGTGCGGGACAGCAAGAGACCCAGTACTTC. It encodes CASSAGQQETQYF. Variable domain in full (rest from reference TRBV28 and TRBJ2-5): DVKVTQSSRYLVKRTGEKVFLECVQDMDHENMFWYRQDPGLGLRLIYFSYDVKMKEKGDIPEGYSVSREKKERFSLILESASTNQTSMYLCASSAGQQETQYFGPGTRLLVL.

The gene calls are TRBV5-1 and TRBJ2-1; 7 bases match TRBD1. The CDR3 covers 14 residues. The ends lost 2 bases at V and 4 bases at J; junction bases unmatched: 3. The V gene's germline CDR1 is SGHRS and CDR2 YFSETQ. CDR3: CASSFGTAYNEQFF. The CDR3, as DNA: TGCGCCAGCAGCTTCGGGACAGCTTACAATGAGCAGTTCTTC.

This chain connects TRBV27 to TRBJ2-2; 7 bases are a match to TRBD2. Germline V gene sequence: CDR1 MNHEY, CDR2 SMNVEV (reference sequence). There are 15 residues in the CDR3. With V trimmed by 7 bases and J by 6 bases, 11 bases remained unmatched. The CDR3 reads CASTHYSAGAGELFF. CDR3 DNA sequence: TGTGCCAGCACCCACTACTCGGCGGGAGCCGGGGAGCTGTTTTTT.

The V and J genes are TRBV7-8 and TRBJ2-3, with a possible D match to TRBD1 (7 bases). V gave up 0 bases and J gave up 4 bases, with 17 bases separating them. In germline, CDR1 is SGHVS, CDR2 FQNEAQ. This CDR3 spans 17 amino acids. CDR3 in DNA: TGTGCCAGCAGCTTAGCCAGTAGACAGGGAGGTGCAGATACGCAGTATTTT. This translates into CASSLASRQGGADTQYF.

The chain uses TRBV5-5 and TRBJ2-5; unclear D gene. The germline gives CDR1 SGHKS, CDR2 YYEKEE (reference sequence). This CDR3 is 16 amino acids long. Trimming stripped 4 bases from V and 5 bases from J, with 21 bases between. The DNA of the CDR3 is TGTGCCAGCAGCCCCTCGGGTAATCCTTCACAGGAGACCCAGTACTTC. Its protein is CASSPSGNPSQETQYF. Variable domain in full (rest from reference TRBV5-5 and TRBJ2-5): DAGVTQSPTHLIKTRGQQVTLRCSPISGHKSVSWYQQVLGQGPQFIFQYYEKEERGRGNFPDRFSARQFPNYSSELNVNALLLGDSALYLCASSPSGNPSQETQYFGPGTRLLVL.